This T cell receptor (beta chain) was retrieved from a study of T cell repertoires in cytomegalovirus infection. Germline assignment: CDR1 MNHEY and CDR2 SVGAGI. CDR3 size: 14 residues. V lost 3 bases to trimming and J lost 6 bases, with 12 bases between them. This clonotype was seen a few times. The antigen is undetermined. MiXCR, run by TCRdb on the reads, gives a single entry per CDR3 protein. Of a few hundred thousand distinct CDR3 sequences in the sample, just under 40% are singletons; the top ten hold around 48%. The starting material was cultured PBMCs, obtained from culture after CMV antigen stimulation. The sequence was obtained from a human donor in good health (CMV status not recorded). Some clones in this sample may be carry-over from other donors' samples. The V and J genes are TRBV6-5 and TRBJ2-4; no clear D. The CDR3 region is CASSYSNGPNIQYF. In DNA form, the CDR3 reads TGTGCCAGCAGTTATTCCAACGGTCCAAACATTCAGTACTTC.